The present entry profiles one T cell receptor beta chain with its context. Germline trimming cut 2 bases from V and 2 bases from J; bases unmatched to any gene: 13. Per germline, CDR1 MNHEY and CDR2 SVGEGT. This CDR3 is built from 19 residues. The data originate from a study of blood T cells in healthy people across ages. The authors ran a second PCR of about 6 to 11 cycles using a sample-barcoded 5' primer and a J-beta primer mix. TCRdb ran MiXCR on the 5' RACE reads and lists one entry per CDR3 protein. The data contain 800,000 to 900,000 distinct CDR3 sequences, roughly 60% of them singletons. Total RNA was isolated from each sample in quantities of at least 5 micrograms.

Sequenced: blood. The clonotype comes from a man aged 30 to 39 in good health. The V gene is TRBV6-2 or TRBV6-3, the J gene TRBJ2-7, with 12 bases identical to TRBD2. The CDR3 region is CASSYETSGGSFPPYEQYF. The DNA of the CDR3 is TGTGCCAGCAGTTACGAGACTAGCGGGGGATCCTTCCCTCCCTACGAGCAGTACTTC.